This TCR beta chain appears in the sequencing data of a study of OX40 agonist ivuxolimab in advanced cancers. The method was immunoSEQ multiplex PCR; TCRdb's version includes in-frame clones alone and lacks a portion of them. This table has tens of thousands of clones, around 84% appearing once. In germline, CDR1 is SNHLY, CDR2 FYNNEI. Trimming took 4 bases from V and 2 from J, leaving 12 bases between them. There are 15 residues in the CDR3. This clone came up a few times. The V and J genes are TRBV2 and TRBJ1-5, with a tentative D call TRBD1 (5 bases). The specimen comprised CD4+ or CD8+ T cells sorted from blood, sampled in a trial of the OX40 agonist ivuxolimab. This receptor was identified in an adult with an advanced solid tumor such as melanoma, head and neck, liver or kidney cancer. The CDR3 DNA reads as TGTGCCAGCAGTGGACTTGGGGCGGGCAATCAGCCCCAGCATTTT. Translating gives CASSGLGAGNQPQHF. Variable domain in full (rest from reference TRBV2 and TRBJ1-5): EPEVTQTPSHQVTQMGQEVILRCVPISNHLYFYWYRQILGQKVEFLVSFYNNEISEKSEIFDDQFSVERPDGSNFTLKIRSTKLEDSAMYFCASSGLGAGNQPQHFGDGTRLSIL.